One sample yielded the 5 T cell receptor beta chains listed below, sequenced in a study of Graves' ophthalmopathy and Graves' hyperthyroidism. Transcripts of RNA were the source for amplifying TCR beta CDR3 regions. Scientists carried out first-round RT-PCR using HTBI primers and then a second-round multiplex PCR. A single record per CDR3 protein comes from TCRdb applying MiXCR to the multiplex PCR reads. Of hundreds of thousands of distinct CDR3 sequences in the sample, about a fifth are singletons; the top ten hold more than 5.5%. The specimen sequenced was peripheral blood. The source of these receptors is a woman younger than 35 with stable Graves' hyperthyroidism. Some clones in this sample may be carry-over from other donors' samples.

This clonotype was observed at least ten times. The rearrangement uses TRBV30 and TRBJ2-7, with TRBD2 as a possible D gene (5 bases). In germline, CDR1 is GTSNPN, CDR2 SVGIG (reference sequence). This CDR3 comprises 13 residues. Trimming removed 2 bases at V and 2 bases at J, with 10 bases between. In DNA, the CDR3 is TGTGCCTGGAGTCCCGGGATGGCCTACGAGCAGTACTTC. It encodes CAWSPGMAYEQYF.

This clonotype came up a few times. The rearrangement links TRBV11-3 to TRBJ2-5; TRBD2 aligns across 11 bases. The germline CDR1 and CDR2 sequences are SGHNT and YENEEA. V gave up 4 bases and J gave up 3 bases; unmatched junction bases: 7. The CDR3 totals 16 residues. Written as DNA, the CDR3 is TGTGCCAGCAGCTCTAGACTTAGCGGGGGGGAAGAGACCCAGTACTTC. Encoded protein: CASSSRLSGGEETQYF. The variable domain in full, completed from reference TRBV11-3 and TRBJ2-5, reads EAGVVQSPRYKIIEKKQPVAFWCNPISGHNTLYWYLQNLGQGPELLIRYENEEAVDDSQLPKDRFSAERLKGVDSTLKIQPAELGDSAVYLCASSSRLSGGEETQYFGPGTRLLVL.

The V and J genes are TRBV7-9 and TRBJ2-5, with D perhaps matching TRBD1 or TRBD2 (5 bases each). The CDR3 is made up of 14 amino acids. V gave up 11 bases and J gave up 5 bases, with 21 bases separating them. Germline V gene sequence: CDR1 SEHNR, CDR2 FQNEAQ (reference sequence). CDR3 in DNA: TGTGCCGGCGCGCCGGGACCTCAAGCCGAGACCCAGTACTTC. This sequence encodes CAGAPGPQAETQYF.

Many counts were recorded for this clonotype. The rearrangement links TRBV4-1 to TRBJ2-5, with D possibly matching TRBD2 (5 bases). Germline CDR1 is MGHRA and CDR2 is YSYEKL. The CDR3 contains 17 residues. The V end was cut by 3 bases, the J end by 5 bases, with 22 bases between. Written as DNA, the CDR3 is TGCGCCAGCAGCCATCGCTCCTGGACGGAGGTACGGGAGACCCAGTACTTC. Its protein is CASSHRSWTEVRETQYF.

This clonotype occurred many times. This rearrangement joins TRBV29-1 to TRBJ1-1, with D perhaps TRBD1 (5 bases). The CDR3 has 15 residues. The germline CDR1 and CDR2 sequences are SQVTM and ANQGSEA. Trimming removed 4 bases from V and 7 bases from J, with 22 bases in between. The chain's CDR3 is CSVAHGTSEVGEAFF. The CDR3, as DNA: TGCAGCGTTGCCCACGGGACCTCTGAAGTAGGTGAAGCTTTCTTT.